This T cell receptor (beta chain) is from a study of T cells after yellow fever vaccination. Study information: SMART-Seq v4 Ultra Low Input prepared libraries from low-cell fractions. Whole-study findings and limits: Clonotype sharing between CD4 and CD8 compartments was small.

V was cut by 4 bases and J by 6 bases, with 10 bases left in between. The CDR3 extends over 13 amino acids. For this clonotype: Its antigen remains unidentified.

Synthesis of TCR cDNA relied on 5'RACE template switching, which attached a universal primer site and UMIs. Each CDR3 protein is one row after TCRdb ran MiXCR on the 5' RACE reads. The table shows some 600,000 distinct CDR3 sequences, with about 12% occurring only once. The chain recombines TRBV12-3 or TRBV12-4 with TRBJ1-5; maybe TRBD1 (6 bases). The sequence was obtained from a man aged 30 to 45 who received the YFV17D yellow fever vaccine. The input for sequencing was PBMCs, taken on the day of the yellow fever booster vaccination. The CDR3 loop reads CASSSGVGQPQHF. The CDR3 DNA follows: TGTGCCAGCAGTTCAGGGGTGGGTCAGCCCCAGCATTTT.